These 20 T cell receptor beta chains were all obtained from the same sample, sequenced in a study of blood T cell repertoires in COVID-19. Measured with immunoSEQ multiplex PCR; TCRdb has only the in-frame clones, and not every one. The data hold about 80,000 clones, with 78% observed a single time. Sequenced sample: peripheral blood. These receptors were collected from a human donor in a cohort sampled during active COVID-19.

This chain uses TRBV11-2 with TRBJ1-5; the D is unclear. The CDR3 runs to 15 residues. Germline values: CDR1 SGHAT, CDR2 FQNNGV. Between the trimmed V and J ends, which lost 0 bases and 0 bases, there was a span of 6 bases. As DNA, the CDR3 is TGTGCCAGCAGCTTAGACGGTGGTAGCAATCAGCCCCAGCATTTT. Translation gives CASSLDGGSNQPQHF.

This clone occurred a few times. This chain uses TRBV12-3 or TRBV12-4 with TRBJ1-1, with unresolved D. CDR3 length: 13 residues. Trimming pared 4 bases from V and 4 bases from J, leaving 10 bases between. The CDR3 region has the DNA TGTGCCAGCAGTTGGAGGGTGGGCACTGAAGCTTTCTTT. Translation gives CASSWRVGTEAFF.

This CDR3 is CASSRGYEQYV. CDR3 DNA sequence: TGTGCCAGCAGCCGCGGATACGAGCAGTACGTC. The chain has TRBV3-1 (or the pseudogene TRBV3-2) and TRBJ2-7; unclear D gene. In germline, CDR1 is LGHDT, CDR2 YNNKEL (reference sequence). Deletions cut 4 bases from V and 4 bases from J, with 5 bases between. The CDR3 covers 11 residues.

The rearrangement uses TRBV7-6 and TRBJ1-6; 10 nucleotides align to TRBD1. The V segment lost 2 bases and the J segment 7 bases; nucleotides outside the gene matches: 8. Germline loops: CDR1 SGHVS, CDR2 FNYEAQ. The CDR3 has 17 residues. The DNA of the CDR3 is TGTGCCAGCAGCTTATACATTATGGGACAGGGGAATTCACCCCTCCACTTT. Translated, it gives CASSLYIMGQGNSPLHF.

The V and J genes are TRBV19 and TRBJ2-1; tentative D call: TRBD2 (6 bases). Trimming took off 3 bases at V and 4 bases at J, with 13 bases between the two ends. The CDR3 sequence is 15 residues long. The germline V gene encodes CDR1 LNHDA and CDR2 SQIVND (reference sequence). The CDR3 reads CASSMQGGEYNEQFF. In nucleotides, the CDR3 is TGTGCCAGTAGTATGCAAGGAGGGGAATACAATGAGCAGTTCTTC.

This chain links TRBV5-1 with TRBJ2-3; 14 bases map to TRBD2. The CDR3 has 16 amino acids. V shed 4 bases and J 4 bases; nucleotides not matched to a gene: 5. Germline CDR1 and CDR2: SGHRS and YFSETQ. CDR3 DNA sequence: TGCGCCAGCAGCCTGACTAGCGGGGGGGATGCAGATACGCAGTATTTT. Amino acid sequence: CASSLTSGGDADTQYF. The complete variable domain, with remaining parts taken from reference TRBV5-1 and TRBJ2-3, reads KAGVTQTPRYLIKTRGQQVTLSCSPISGHRSVSWYQQTPGQGLQFLFEYFSETQRNKGNFPGRFSGRQFSNSRSEMNVSTLELGDSALYLCASSLTSGGDADTQYFGPGTRLTVL.

This chain joins TRBV5-1 and TRBJ2-1, with 10 bases fitting TRBD2. In germline, CDR1 is SGHRS, CDR2 YFSETQ. The V gene end was trimmed by 5 bases and the J gene end by 1 base; junction bases not matched to a gene: 6. The CDR3 totals 16 residues. CDR3 region: CASRPGAGGSYNEQFF. The CDR3, as DNA: TGCGCCAGCAGACCAGGAGCGGGGGGGTCCTACAATGAGCAGTTCTTC.

The J gene is TRBJ1-1, the V gene TRBV9; D ambiguous. In germline, CDR1 is SGDLS, CDR2 YYNGEE. Trimming stripped 3 bases from V and 4 bases from J, with 13 bases between. This CDR3 region has 14 residues. The CDR3 DNA sequence: TGTGCCAGCAGCGGAGGCCCGGGTGGCACTGAAGCTTTCTTT. It encodes CASSGGPGGTEAFF.

This clone showed up just a few times. The V call is TRBV5-6, the J call TRBJ1-3, with D maybe TRBD1 (6 bases). This CDR3 has 15 amino acids. Between the trimmed V and J ends, which lost 4 bases and 0 bases, there was a span of 11 bases. CDR1 and CDR2 (germline): SGHDT, YYEEEE. The CDR3 DNA is TGTGCCAGCAGCCCAACAGGGTACTCTGGAAACACCATATATTTT. Translation: CASSPTGYSGNTIYF.

Only a few counts were recorded for this clone. This chain links TRBV9 with TRBJ2-7, with D possibly being TRBD2 (5 bases). With 0 bases removed from V and 3 bases from J, the gap between germline ends came to 10 bases. Germline-derived CDR1 and CDR2 are SGDLS and YYNGEE. The CDR3 length is 14 residues. The CDR3 reads CASSVDGNVYEQYF. In DNA form, the CDR3 reads TGTGCCAGCAGCGTAGACGGGAATGTCTACGAGCAGTACTTC.

This chain connects TRBV7-2 to TRBJ2-2; D gene unclear. This CDR3 region has 13 residues. The germline gives CDR1 SGHTA, CDR2 FQGNSA. Trimming removed 7 bases from V and 4 bases from J, with 10 bases in between. As DNA, the CDR3 is TGTGCCAGCACCTTGCACGGCACCGGGGAGCTGTTTTTT. Amino acids: CASTLHGTGELFF.

This chain uses TRBV5-4 with TRBJ1-2; D unresolved. Between the trimmed V and J ends, which lost 4 bases and 6 bases, there was a span of 13 bases. This CDR3 has 13 amino acids. Germline V lookup: CDR1 SGHNT, CDR2 YYREEE (reference sequence). The CDR3 region is CASSPGQRDGYTF. DNA of the CDR3: TGTGCCAGCAGCCCGGGTCAGCGTGATGGCTACACCTTC.

This clone was recorded a few times. The chain links TRBV18 to TRBJ1-1; D is perhaps TRBD1 (6 bases). Trimming left V 1 base short and J 0 bases short, with 6 bases between. The CDR3 has 14 amino acids. The V gene's germline CDR1 is KGHSH and CDR2 LQKENI. This chain's CDR3 is CASSPQGVNTEAFF. Written as DNA, the CDR3 is TGTGCCAGCTCACCACAGGGGGTGAACACTGAAGCTTTCTTT.

The chain has TRBV21-1 and TRBJ2-3; the tabulated D call, TRBD2, remains unverified against the DNA. TRBV21-1 is shown as a pseudogene. This CDR3 is built from 16 residues. In nucleotides, the CDR3 is TGTGCCAGCAGCAAAGCGCTTTGGGCCTGGGCGGGGACGCAGTATTTT. This encodes CASSKALWAWAGTQYF.

This clone showed up just a few times. This sequence joins TRBV7-2 and TRBJ1-2; D ambiguous. The germline gives CDR1 SGHTA, CDR2 FQGNSA. This CDR3 contains 14 residues. Deletions cut 2 bases from V and 0 bases from J, with 7 bases between. The CDR3 sequence: CASSLIQTNYGYTF. As DNA, the CDR3 is TGTGCCAGCAGCTTAATCCAGACTAACTATGGCTACACCTTC.

The gene calls are TRBV15 and TRBJ2-3, with TRBD2 as a possible D gene (6 bases). The V gene lost 0 bases and the J gene lost 5 bases, with 6 bases spanning the gap. In germline, CDR1 is LNHNV, CDR2 YYDKDF (reference sequence). This CDR3 is built from 13 residues. The CDR3: CATSRDSGDTQYF. In DNA form, the CDR3 reads TGTGCCACCAGCAGAGATAGCGGAGATACGCAGTATTTT. Using reference TRBV15 and TRBJ2-3 for the parts outside the CDR3, the full variable domain is DAMVIQNPRYQVTQFGKPVTLSCSQTLNHNVMYWYQQKSSQAPKLLFHYYDKDFNNEADTPDNFQSRRPNTSFCFLDIRSPGLGDTAMYLCATSRDSGDTQYFGPGTRLTVL.

CDR3 sequence: CASPGGGASYEQYF. The CDR3 DNA is TGTGCCAGCCCCGGGGGGGGTGCCTCCTACGAGCAGTACTTC. This chain joins TRBV7-9 and TRBJ2-7; 8 nucleotides match TRBD2. Unmatched junction bases numbered 6, after V lost 8 bases and J lost 0 bases. This CDR3 has 14 amino acids. Germline CDR1 and CDR2: SEHNR and FQNEAQ (reference sequence).

The chain uses TRBV7-8 and TRBJ1-5; 10 positions match TRBD1. With V trimmed by 4 bases and J by 5 bases, 11 bases remained unmatched. CDR3 length: 17 residues. Per the germline V gene, CDR1 is SGHVS and CDR2 is FQNEAQ. CDR3 DNA sequence: TGTGCCAGCAGCTCCCGGACAGGGGGATTGACGGATCAGCCCCAGCATTTT. Translation gives CASSSRTGGLTDQPQHF.

As to this clone: Other DNA sequences in the same sample also yield this CDR3. This chain joins TRBV6-4 and TRBJ2-1; 11 nucleotides line up with TRBD2. Germline trimming cut 5 bases from V and 0 bases from J; bases unmatched to any gene: 0. The CDR3 contains 15 residues. Germline V CDR1 and CDR2: MRHNA, SNTAGT. The CDR3 nucleotides read TGTGCCAGCAGTACTAGCGGGAGCTCCTACAATGAGCAGTTCTTC. Translated, it gives CASSTSGSSYNEQFF.

The CDR3 DNA sequence: TGTGCCAGCAGCTTGGGGGGGGGTAGTTCACCCCTCCACTTT. It encodes CASSLGGGSSPLHF. This sequence joins TRBV7-2 and TRBJ1-6; tentatively, D is TRBD1 (5 bases). CDR1 and CDR2 (germline): SGHTA, FQGNSA. Trimming cost V 3 bases and J 9 bases, with 12 bases left between them. There are 14 residues in the CDR3.